Following are 17 T cell receptor beta chains from one sample sequenced in a study of T-cell memory formation after mild COVID-19. TCRdb analysed the 5' RACE reads with MiXCR anew, one entry per CDR3 protein. The sample records roughly 260,000 distinct CDR3 sequences, roughly 15% being singletons. The specimen was PBMCs or a T cell subset sorted from them (not recorded which). All receptors derive from a man aged 18 to 30 who had mild COVID-19 (a few samples of this study predate the infection). Cell type and time point are not known.

The chain links TRBV6-5 to TRBJ1-2; no definite D call. Germline V gene sequence: CDR1 MNHEY, CDR2 SVGAGI. This CDR3 is 14 amino acids long. Trimming left V 3 bases short and J 2 bases short, with 10 bases between. CDR3 loop: CASSYSRENYGYTF. CDR3 in DNA: TGTGCCAGCAGTTATAGTAGGGAGAACTATGGCTACACCTTC.

This chain joins TRBV12-5 and TRBJ1-4; D is possibly TRBD1 (5 bases). The germline CDR1 and CDR2 sequences are LGHNT and FRNRAP. V lost 7 bases, J lost 8 bases, and 14 bases lay in between. The CDR3 is 13 amino acids. CDR3 amino acids: CASAPDSREKLFF. The CDR3 bases are TGTGCTAGTGCCCCCGACAGTCGCGAAAAACTGTTTTTT.

This clonotype was observed a single time. The genes are TRBV19 and TRBJ2-3; possibly TRBD1 for D (5 bases). In germline, CDR1 is LNHDA, CDR2 SQIVND (reference sequence). Trimming shortened V by 0 bases and J by 4 bases, and 11 bases separated the two germline ends. The CDR3 spans 15 residues. This CDR3 is CASSIDRVDSDTQYF. The DNA for the CDR3 is TGTGCCAGTAGTATAGACAGGGTGGATTCAGATACGCAGTATTTT.

This clonotype was detected a few times. The gene calls are TRBV6-2 or TRBV6-3 and TRBJ2-7; D unclear. V was clipped by 6 bases and J by 2 bases, with 14 bases between them. Per the germline V gene, CDR1 is MNHEY and CDR2 is SVGEGT. The CDR3 extends over 14 amino acids. In DNA form, the CDR3 reads TGTGCCAGCAGCCCTATAGGGTTACCCTACGAGCAGTACGTC. Translated, it gives CASSPIGLPYEQYV.

This chain uses TRBV6-5 with TRBJ1-2; D uncertain. The CDR3 contains 15 residues. Germline V CDR1 and CDR2: MNHEY, SVGAGI. The ends were cut back, 5 bases at V and 3 bases at J, with 16 bases in the middle. The DNA of the CDR3 is TGTGCCAGCAGTCATAGGACGGTCGCGGACTATGGCTACACCTTC. Translating gives CASSHRTVADYGYTF.

The genes are TRBV6-2 or TRBV6-3 and TRBJ1-1; D not resolved. The CDR3 contains 11 residues. V lost 7 bases, J lost 1 base, and 4 bases lay in between. Per the germline V gene, CDR1 is MNHEY and CDR2 is SVGEGT. CDR3 coding DNA: TGTGCCAGCAATAAGAACACTGAAGCTTTCTTT. Amino acids: CASNKNTEAFF.

This chain joins TRBV29-1 and TRBJ2-7; the D gene is possibly TRBD2 (6 bases). Germline lookup yields CDR1 SQVTM and CDR2 ANQGSEA. The V and J ends lost 6 bases and 2 bases respectively, with 14 bases between them. The CDR3 loop spans 13 amino acids. CDR3 loop: CSVGGVDAYEQYF. CDR3 DNA: TGCAGCGTAGGAGGGGTAGACGCCTACGAGCAGTACTTC.

This clonotype was seen only a few times. V and J are TRBV7-8 and TRBJ1-2, with D uncertain. Trimming took off 4 bases at V and 2 bases at J, with 8 bases between the two ends. Germline CDR1 and CDR2: SGHVS and FQNEAQ. The CDR3 has 13 amino acids. Here the CDR3 reads CASSSQLNYGYTF. For the CDR3, the DNA is TGTGCCAGCAGCTCGCAATTAAACTATGGCTACACCTTC.

The chain is built from TRBV10-3 and TRBJ1-6; D gene ambiguous. V dropped 2 bases and J dropped 13 bases, with 15 bases sitting between them. CDR3 length equals 14 residues. Germline CDR1 ENHRY, CDR2 SYGVKD. Written as DNA, the CDR3 is TGTGCCATCAGTGAGGTGGAAGTACCTTGGCCCCTCCACTTT. Translation: CAISEVEVPWPLHF.

V gene TRBV6-2 or TRBV6-3 combines with J gene TRBJ1-1; D remains ambiguous. This CDR3 is 12 amino acids long. Trimming left V 8 bases short and J 7 bases short, with 14 bases between. Germline V lookup: CDR1 MNHEY, CDR2 SVGEGT. The CDR3 spells CASGDYPGEAFF. The DNA for the CDR3 is TGTGCCAGCGGGGATTACCCGGGTGAAGCTTTCTTT.

This clonotype showed up just a few times. The rearrangement uses TRBV4-2 and TRBJ1-2, with a tentative D call TRBD1 (5 bases). Germline V gives CDR1 LGHNA, CDR2 YNFKEQ. The CDR3 totals 15 residues. The V end was cut by 5 bases, the J end by 8 bases, with 21 bases between. This chain's CDR3 is CASSYAWRGSEGYTF. CDR3 in DNA: TGTGCCAGCAGCTATGCATGGCGGGGGTCGGAAGGCTACACCTTC.

This clonotype showed up just a few times. The chain employs TRBV7-2 and TRBJ2-2; no clear D gene. Germline assignment: CDR1 SGHTA and CDR2 FQGNSA. CDR3 size: 14 residues. V lost 6 bases and J lost 6, with 14 bases in between. CDR3 loop: CASSRGRGAGELFF. As DNA, the CDR3 is TGTGCCAGCAGTCGAGGCCGCGGCGCCGGGGAGCTGTTTTTT. The variable domain in full, with the rest retrieved from reference TRBV7-2 and TRBJ2-2, is GAGVSQSPSNKVTEKGKDVELRCDPISGHTALYWYRQSLGQGLEFLIYFQGNSAPDKSGLPSDRFSAERTGGSVSTLTIQRTQQEDSAVYLCASSRGRGAGELFFGEGSRLTVL.

J is TRBJ2-2 and V is TRBV25-1; no definite D call. Trimming pared 5 bases from V and 6 bases from J, leaving 10 bases between. The CDR3 totals 13 residues. Germline values: CDR1 MGHDK, CDR2 SYGVNS. The CDR3 nucleotides are TGTGCCAGCAGTTCGGGCATCGCCGGGGAGCTGTTTTTT. It translates to CASSSGIAGELFF.

CDR3 sequence reads: CASSSGAAVSYNEQFF. CDR3 nucleotides: TGCGCCAGCAGCTCTGGGGCGGCGGTATCCTACAATGAGCAGTTCTTC. V usage is TRBV5-1 and J usage is TRBJ2-1, with a weak D call TRBD1 (5 bases). The V end lost 3 bases, the J end lost 1 base, and 14 bases lay between the germline ends. CDR1 is SGHRS and CDR2 is YFSETQ in the germline V gene. The CDR3 runs 16 residues.

The table lists this clonotype with a few counts. This rearrangement joins TRBV25-1 to TRBJ1-1; a possible D gene is TRBD1 (6 bases). Per the germline V gene, CDR1 is MGHDK and CDR2 is SYGVNS. V lost 3 bases and J 4 bases, leaving 12 bases between the germline ends. The CDR3 spans 14 residues. The DNA of the CDR3 is TGTGCCAGCAGTGACCTTCGGGGGCGCACTGAAGCTTTCTTT. Amino acids: CASSDLRGRTEAFF.

This clonotype was seen many times. This sequence joins TRBV12-3 or TRBV12-4 and TRBJ1-5; D unclear. V was clipped by 8 bases and J by 0 bases, with 8 bases between them. The CDR3 is 13 residues long. The CDR3 loop is CASGSDSNQPQHF. The CDR3 nucleotides are TGTGCCAGCGGGAGCGATAGCAATCAGCCCCAGCATTTT.

The gene calls are TRBV5-1 and TRBJ1-1; D might be TRBD1 (5 bases). This CDR3 has 16 amino acids. Trimming took off 0 bases at V and 1 base at J, with 13 bases between the two ends. Germline V gives CDR1 SGHRS, CDR2 YFSETQ. The CDR3 sequence is CASSLAQGIENTEAFF. For the CDR3, the DNA is TGCGCCAGCAGCTTGGCTCAGGGTATCGAGAACACTGAAGCTTTCTTT.